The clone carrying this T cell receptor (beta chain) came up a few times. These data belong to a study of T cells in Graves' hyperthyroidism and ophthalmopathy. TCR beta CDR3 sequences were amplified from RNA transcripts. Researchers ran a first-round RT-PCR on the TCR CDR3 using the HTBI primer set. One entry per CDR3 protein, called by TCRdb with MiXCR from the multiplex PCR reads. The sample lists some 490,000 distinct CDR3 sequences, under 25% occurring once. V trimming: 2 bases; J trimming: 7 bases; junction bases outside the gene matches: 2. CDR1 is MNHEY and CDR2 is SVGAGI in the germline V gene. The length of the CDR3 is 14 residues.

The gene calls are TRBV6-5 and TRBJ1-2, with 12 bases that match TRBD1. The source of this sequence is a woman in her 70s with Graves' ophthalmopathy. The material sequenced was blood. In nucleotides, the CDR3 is TGTGCCAGCAGTTACGGGACAGGGGGCACTGGCTACACCTTC. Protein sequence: CASSYGTGGTGYTF.